The 27 T cell receptor beta chains given below trace back to one sample, sequenced in a study of cytomegalovirus exposure and HLA in healthy donors. Primers: 60 Vbeta forward and 13 Jbeta reverse. Profiling relied on immunoSEQ multiplex PCR, and the TCRdb table lists in-frame clones only, not all of them. The data contain about 160,000 clones, less than 90% of them singletons. The specimen was PBMCs. These receptors came from a boy younger than 10 in good health and CMV-seronegative.

The chain carries TRBV25-1 and TRBJ2-7; a possible D gene is TRBD2 (6 bases). There are 14 residues in the CDR3. Trimming took 5 bases from V and 1 from J, leaving 12 bases between them. Germline CDR1 and CDR2: MGHDK and SYGVNS. DNA for the CDR3: TGTGCCAGCAGTAACGCAGGGACTTCCTACGAGCAGTACTTC. Its translation: CASSNAGTSYEQYF.

This clone was detected only a few times. This chain connects TRBV7-3 to TRBJ2-1; D perhaps matches TRBD2 (5 bases). Trimming stripped 5 bases from V and 6 bases from J, with 14 bases between. This CDR3 region has 14 residues. Germline loops: CDR1 SGHTA, CDR2 FQGTGA. In DNA form, the CDR3 reads TGTGCCAGCAGCCCCAGCGGCTTGGGCAATGAGCAGTTCTTC. It specifies CASSPSGLGNEQFF.

The count of this clone is one. The chain uses TRBV19 and TRBJ2-7, with TRBD1 matching 12 bases. The germline V gene encodes CDR1 LNHDA and CDR2 SQIVND (reference sequence). The V gene end was trimmed by 5 bases and the J gene end by 6 bases; junction bases not matched to a gene: 11. The CDR3 sequence is 16 residues long. Here the CDR3 DNA reads TGTGCCAGTAGTCCATCGCAGGGACAGGGGGCGGTCGAGCAGTACTTC. This codes for CASSPSQGQGAVEQYF.

This rearrangement joins TRBV19 to TRBJ2-1; TRBD2 is a possible D gene (6 bases). The CDR3 is made up of 12 amino acids. The germline V and J ends were trimmed by 5 bases and 6 bases, with 8 bases remaining between them. CDR1 is LNHDA, CDR2 SQIVND, per germline (reference sequence). Written as DNA, the CDR3 is TGTGCCAGTAGTGAGGGAGGCAATGAGCAGTTCTTC. This codes for CASSEGGNEQFF.

This chain joins TRBV19 and TRBJ2-3; maybe TRBD2 (6 bases). The CDR3 is 14 residues long. Per the germline V gene, CDR1 is LNHDA and CDR2 is SQIVND (reference sequence). V gave up 3 bases and J gave up 6 bases, with 13 bases separating them. In DNA form, the CDR3 reads TGTGCCAGTAGTATGCGGCTAGCGAGCGATACGCAGTATTTT. Its protein product is CASSMRLASDTQYF.

This clone was detected once. The chain has TRBV19 and TRBJ1-5, with D unresolved. Trimming shortened V by 3 bases and J by 1 base, and 10 bases separated the two germline ends. The CDR3 extends over 15 amino acids. In germline, CDR1 is LNHDA, CDR2 SQIVND (reference sequence). CDR3 coding DNA: TGTGCCAGTAGTATCTGGGCCCAGAGCAATCAGCCCCAGCATTTT. It encodes CASSIWAQSNQPQHF.

Written as DNA, the CDR3 is TGTGCCACCAGCAGACGAGTTGGGGCCGCAGATACGCAGTATTTT. This codes for CATSRRVGAADTQYF. The rearrangement uses TRBV15 and TRBJ2-3; D is perhaps TRBD1 (5 bases). The V end was cut by 2 bases, the J end by 4 bases, with 13 bases between. The CDR3 is made up of 15 amino acids. Germline CDR1 LNHNV, CDR2 YYDKDF (reference sequence).

As to this clone: At one boundary the junction diverges from the germline segment, which might be a read error. DNA for the CDR3: TGTGCCAGCAGCGCCCGAAGGGGGACAGGTACGCAGTATTTT. This codes for CASSARRGTGTQYF. The chain recombines TRBV4-2 with TRBJ2-3, with 8 bases aligning to TRBD1. From germline, CDR1 is LGHNA and CDR2 YNFKEQ. The CDR3 has 14 amino acids.

The V call is TRBV7-9, the J call TRBJ2-6; TRBD2 might be the D (5 bases). Trimming removed 5 bases at V and 0 bases at J, with 11 bases between. This CDR3 is 16 amino acids long. CDR1 is SEHNR, CDR2 FQNEAQ, per germline (reference sequence). The CDR3 reads CASSPTGSSGANVLTF. The CDR3 DNA reads as TGTGCCAGCAGCCCCACGGGGTCCTCTGGGGCCAACGTCCTGACTTTC.

The J gene is TRBJ2-3, the V gene TRBV5-1; the D gene is possibly TRBD2 (5 bases). CDR3 length: 16 residues. V lost 4 bases, J lost 1 base, and 16 bases lay in between. Germline V gene data show CDR1 as SGHRS and CDR2 as YFSETQ. The CDR3 DNA reads as TGCGCCAGCAGCCCCCGGACTCAAAGAGGCACAGATACGCAGTATTTT. Protein: CASSPRTQRGTDTQYF.

The V call is TRBV5-1, the J call TRBJ1-3, with 7 bases matching TRBD1. This CDR3 has 14 amino acids. V was pared by 4 bases and J by 2 bases, with 3 bases of the junction left unmatched. Germline assignment: CDR1 SGHRS and CDR2 YFSETQ. The CDR3 sequence is CASSPDRPGNTIYF. The CDR3 DNA is TGCGCCAGCAGCCCGGACAGGCCTGGAAACACCATATATTTT.

V gene TRBV5-1 combines with J gene TRBJ2-7, with D possibly being TRBD1 (6 bases). Germline V gene sequence: CDR1 SGHRS, CDR2 YFSETQ. This CDR3 comprises 14 residues. With 0 bases removed from V and 1 base from J, the gap between germline ends came to 8 bases. CDR3 residues: CASSLGTASYEQYF. The CDR3 bases are TGCGCCAGCAGCTTGGGGACAGCGTCCTACGAGCAGTACTTC.

This clone was detected only once. The rearrangement links TRBV19 to TRBJ2-3, with D perhaps TRBD1 (6 bases). CDR1 is LNHDA and CDR2 is SQIVND in the germline V gene (reference sequence). CDR3 length equals 12 residues. V lost 3 bases and J lost 10, with 11 bases in between. In DNA, the CDR3 is TGTGCCAGTAGTATCCGGACAGCCGCGCAGTATTTT. It is translated as CASSIRTAAQYF.

This sequence joins TRBV5-1 and TRBJ1-1; 10 bases match TRBD1. J was trimmed by 4 bases and V by 0 bases; bases with no gene match: 6. The CDR3 runs to 16 residues. Germline lookup yields CDR1 SGHRS and CDR2 YFSETQ. The CDR3, as DNA: TGCGCCAGCAGCTTGGGACAGGGGGCGCAGTCCACTGAAGCTTTCTTT. It translates to CASSLGQGAQSTEAFF.

The gene calls are TRBV7-9 and TRBJ2-7; tentative D call: TRBD2 (6 bases). The CDR3 contains 14 residues. Germline V lookup: CDR1 SEHNR, CDR2 FQNEAQ (reference sequence). V was clipped by 5 bases and J by 2 bases, with 13 bases between them. The CDR3 sequence is CASSPLGSPYEQYF. Here the CDR3 DNA reads TGTGCCAGCAGCCCCCTCGGGAGCCCCTACGAGCAGTACTTC.

V is TRBV6-1 and J is TRBJ1-2; D not certain. Trimming stripped 1 base from V and 6 bases from J, with 12 bases between. This CDR3 has 14 residues. Germline assignment: CDR1 MNHNS and CDR2 SASEGT. The CDR3 region has the DNA TGTGCCAGCAGTGAAGATTTCACACCTGATGGCTACACCTTC. It translates to CASSEDFTPDGYTF.

The J gene is TRBJ2-7, the V gene TRBV30; the match to TRBD2 covers 15 bases. The ends lost 2 bases at V and 0 bases at J; junction bases unmatched: 8. Germline V gene sequence: CDR1 GTSNPN, CDR2 SVGIG (reference sequence). This CDR3 has 18 residues. Here the CDR3 DNA reads TGTGCCTGGAGTACCTTGGGACTAGCGGGAGGACTCTCCTACGAGCAGTACTTC. Protein product: CAWSTLGLAGGLSYEQYF.

V usage is TRBV5-1 and J usage is TRBJ2-7, with D possibly matching TRBD1 (5 bases). The germline V gene encodes CDR1 SGHRS and CDR2 YFSETQ. The CDR3 contains 16 residues. Trimming stripped 3 bases from V and 1 base from J, with 17 bases between. The CDR3 reads CASSWVGAAGSYEQYF. In DNA form, the CDR3 reads TGCGCCAGCAGCTGGGTTGGGGCTGCAGGTTCCTACGAGCAGTACTTC.

This rearrangement joins TRBV29-1 to TRBJ2-7, with 11 bases fitting TRBD2. Germline assignment: CDR1 SQVTM and CDR2 ANQGSEA. The trim removed 6 bases at V and 2 bases at J, leaving 3 bases unmatched. This CDR3 contains 13 residues. The CDR3 nucleotides are TGCAGCGTCGTAGCGGGAGGGACCTACGAGCAGTACTTC. Protein: CSVVAGGTYEQYF.

This clone appeared once. This chain uses TRBV19 with TRBJ2-7; the D gene is possibly TRBD2 (5 bases). In germline, CDR1 is LNHDA, CDR2 SQIVND (reference sequence). This CDR3 contains 13 residues. Trimming removed 3 bases at V and 4 bases at J, with 10 bases between. CDR3 DNA sequence: TGTGCCAGTAGTATGTCTAGGACTTACGAGCAGTACTTC. Translation gives CASSMSRTYEQYF.

This clone has only a few counts. CDR3 sequence: CASSLLDRVQETQYF. In DNA form, the CDR3 reads TGTGCCAGCAGCTTGTTGGACAGGGTACAAGAGACCCAGTACTTC. The genes are TRBV5-8 and TRBJ2-5; 8 bases map to TRBD1. Unmatched junction bases numbered 4, after V lost 1 base and J lost 2 bases. There are 15 residues in the CDR3. Germline lookup yields CDR1 SGHTS and CDR2 YDEGEE.

The V call is TRBV5-1, the J call TRBJ1-2; 7 bases are a match to TRBD1. Unmatched junction bases numbered 5, after V lost 0 bases and J lost 6 bases. CDR3 length: 14 residues. Germline loops: CDR1 SGHRS, CDR2 YFSETQ. CDR3 DNA sequence: TGCGCCAGCAGCTTGGGACAGGGTAGCGATGGCTACACCTTC. It is translated as CASSLGQGSDGYTF.

This clone has only a few counts. The chain uses TRBV18 and TRBJ1-1, with a tentative D call TRBD1 (6 bases). Per the germline V gene, CDR1 is KGHSH and CDR2 is LQKENI. There are 14 residues in the CDR3. Trimming removed 3 bases from V and 10 bases from J, with 18 bases in between. CDR3 residues: CASSPVLGGQRAFF. The DNA of the CDR3 is TGTGCCAGCTCACCGGTCCTCGGGGGGCAGAGAGCTTTCTTT.

Turning to this clone: Other DNA sequences in this specimen translate into the identical CDR3. The CDR3 sequence: CASSLRGTGGYGYTF. The CDR3 DNA is TGTGCCAGCAGCTTACGGGGGACAGGGGGCTATGGCTACACCTTC. V usage is TRBV7-9 and J usage is TRBJ1-2, with 11 bases matching TRBD1. Germline lookup yields CDR1 SEHNR and CDR2 FQNEAQ (reference sequence). CDR3 length: 15 residues. Trimming took 2 bases from V and 4 from J; bases not matched to a gene: 3. The whole variable domain, remainder taken from reference TRBV7-9 and TRBJ1-2, is DTGVSQNPRHKITKRGQNVTFRCDPISEHNRLYWYRQTLGQGPEFLTYFQNEAQLEKSRLLSDRFSAERPKGSFSTLEIQRTEQGDSAMYLCASSLRGTGGYGYTFGSGTRLTVV.

The chain employs TRBV5-1 and TRBJ2-7, with D maybe TRBD2 (5 bases). The germline V and J ends were trimmed by 0 bases and 4 bases, with 14 bases remaining between them. The CDR3 totals 15 residues. Germline CDR1 and CDR2: SGHRS and YFSETQ. The CDR3 region is CASSLDDLGGYEQYF. For the CDR3, the DNA is TGCGCCAGCAGCTTGGACGATCTAGGAGGATACGAGCAGTACTTC.

The chain employs TRBV5-4 and TRBJ2-1; 9 bases map to TRBD2. Trimming took 3 bases from V and 5 from J; bases not matched to a gene: 9. The CDR3 totals 16 residues. CDR1 is SGHNT, CDR2 YYREEE, per germline (reference sequence). DNA for the CDR3: TGTGCCAGCAGCTCCCCGGGGCTAGCGGGGAACAATGAGCAGTTCTTC. Residues: CASSSPGLAGNNEQFF.

The rearrangement joins TRBV5-6 to TRBJ1-3; TRBD1 aligns across 9 bases. The CDR3 runs 15 residues. The V segment lost 4 bases and the J segment 7 bases; nucleotides outside the gene matches: 9. Germline assignment: CDR1 SGHDT and CDR2 YYEEEE. The CDR3 DNA reads as TGTGCCAGCAGCCGCACCTTTGGACAGGGGAACACCATATATTTT. Protein: CASSRTFGQGNTIYF.